Described below is a single TCR beta chain sequence and its context. This clonotype was recorded at least ten times. Its specific antigen is unknown. Base-call qualities are not available, and no considerably larger clone is one nucleotide away. The data are from a study of blood T cells in healthy people across ages (dated by TCRdb to between 2015 and 2017). Context from the whole study: Template switching captured roughly one uniquely barcoded TCR beta cDNA molecule per two T cells in model experiments. To track age-related changes in TCR beta repertoire diversity, the study relied on deep sequencing normalized with unique cDNA molecular identifiers. The donors were split into four age groups: young (average about 16 years), middle-aged (around 40), aged (around 67) and long-lived (about 82). To avoid experimental bias, donors of different ages were distributed randomly across sequencing lanes. The study analyzed two additional independent replicas of 1 million unique cDNA reads from the same blood draw for two donors, one aged 18 to 29 and one aged 80 or older.

The CDR3, from cysteine to phenylalanine, totals 14 residues. Only CDR3 DNA remains: 42 bases, in frame from the first base. The germline V gene (reference sequence) supplies CDR1 MNHEY and CDR2 SMNVEV. The germline V end is reduced by 5 bases and the J end by 8 bases; junction bases left unmatched: 7. Library preparation used 5' RACE. Sequencing used an Illumina HiSeq 2500. A second about 7 to 12 cycle PCR used a sample-barcoded 5' primer and a J-beta primer mix. A unique molecular identifier was introduced onto each TCR beta cDNA molecule by a template-switch 5' adaptor carrying 12 random nucleotides. Each sample yielded at least 3 million CDR3-containing paired-end reads. First-strand cDNA was synthesized from all RNA with the Mint cDNA synthesis kit, primed by a TRBC-specific oligonucleotide. Following uracil-DNA glycosylase treatment, all cDNA underwent a first 18-cycle PCR with the universal primers M1SS and BC2_uni_R. Under the source paper's analysis protocol: Each sample was normalized by randomly selecting 1 million high-quality reads, each carrying a distinct molecular identifier. Instead of being binned into consensus sequences, reads that shared molecular identifiers were thrown out. CDR3 identification, clonotype clustering and error correction used MiTCR with a Q25 quality threshold and the strictest error-elimination algorithm. A nonparametric unseen species model with Euler transformation was used to estimate lower-bound total TCR beta diversity. TCRdb reanalyzed the raw reads on its own, using fastp at Q25 for trimming and MiXCR for clone calling, and kept in-frame beta chains. Here each entry gathers all rows of one CDR3 protein and keeps the most common genes and DNA. These V and J calls rely on TCRdb rather than the paper's analysis. The sample table lists 800,000 to 950,000 distinct CDR3 sequences, around 34% of them with a count of one. The ten largest clones add up to 13% of the sample.

The approximately 39 donors, aged about 6 to 95 years, were systemically healthy Caucasian individuals from Russia. Ten milliliters of peripheral blood were drawn from each donor into EDTA-treated Vacutainer tubes. Ficoll-Paque density-gradient centrifugation was used to isolate PBMCs, with at least 6 million obtained per sample. Trizol reagent was used to extract total RNA from the PBMCs, yielding at least 5.5 micrograms per sample. For every donor, an aliquot of PBMCs went through flow cytometry to measure the percentages of naive CD45RAhigh/CD27high T cells. What the work shows at the level of the full study, not this receptor alone: Bulk unsorted PBMC profiling prevented conclusive comparison of naive and antigen-experienced compartments. The long-lived group showed more naive CD4+ T cells, fewer expanded clones and increased TCR diversity than the aged group, suggesting age selection. As age increased, observed TCR beta diversity per million T cells dropped in a roughly linear way, and a significant reduction was already evident by age about 36. The CMV infection status of donors was not known, potentially confounding age-related changes in expanded clonotypes. There was a strong correlation between observed TCR beta diversity and the percentage of naive T cells measured by flow cytometry. Total diversity estimates from one million sequenced T cells were considered lower bounds and underestimates.

Rearrangement joined TRBV27 to TRBJ2-1, with 9 bases in between that match TRBD2. The sample was blood. This sequence was found in a man aged 18 to 30 in good health. The CDR3 region has the sequence CASSASGVGDEQFF. The DNA sequence reads TGTGCCAGCAGTGCTAGCGGGGTCGGGGATGAGCAGTTCTTC.